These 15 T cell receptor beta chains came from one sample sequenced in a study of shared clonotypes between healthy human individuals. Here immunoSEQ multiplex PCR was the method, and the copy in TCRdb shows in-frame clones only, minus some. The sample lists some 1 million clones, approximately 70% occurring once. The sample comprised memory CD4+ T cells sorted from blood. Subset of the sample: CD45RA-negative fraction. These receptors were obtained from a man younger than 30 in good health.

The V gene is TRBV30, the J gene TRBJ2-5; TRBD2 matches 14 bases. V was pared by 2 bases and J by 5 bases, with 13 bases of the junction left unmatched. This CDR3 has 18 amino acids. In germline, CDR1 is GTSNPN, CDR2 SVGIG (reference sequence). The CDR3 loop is CAWSNLRTSGGQRETQYF. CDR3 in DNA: TGTGCCTGGAGTAATCTCCGGACTAGCGGGGGGCAGAGGGAGACCCAGTACTTC. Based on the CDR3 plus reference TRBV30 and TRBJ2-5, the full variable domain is SQTIHQWPATLVQPVGSPLSLECTVEGTSNPNLYWYRQAAGRGLQLLFYSVGIGQISSEVPQNLSASRPQDRQFILSSKKLLLSDSGFYLCAWSNLRTSGGQRETQYFGPGTRLLVL.

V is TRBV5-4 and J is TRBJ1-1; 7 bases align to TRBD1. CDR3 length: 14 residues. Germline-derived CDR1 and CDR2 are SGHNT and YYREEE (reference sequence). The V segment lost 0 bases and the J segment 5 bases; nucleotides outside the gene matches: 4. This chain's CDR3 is CASSLEGGQTEAFF. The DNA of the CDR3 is TGTGCCAGCAGCTTGGAAGGGGGCCAGACTGAAGCTTTCTTT.

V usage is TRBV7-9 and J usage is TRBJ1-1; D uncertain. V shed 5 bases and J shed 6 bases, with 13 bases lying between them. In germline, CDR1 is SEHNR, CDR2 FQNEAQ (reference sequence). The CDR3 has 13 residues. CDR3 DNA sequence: TGTGCCAGCAGCCAACACGTGCTCTCTGAAGCTTTCTTT. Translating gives CASSQHVLSEAFF.

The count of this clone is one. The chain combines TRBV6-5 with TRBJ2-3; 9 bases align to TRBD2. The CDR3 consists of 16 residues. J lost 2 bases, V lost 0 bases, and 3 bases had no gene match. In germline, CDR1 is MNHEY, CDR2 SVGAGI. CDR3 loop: CASSYSAGGVTDTQYF. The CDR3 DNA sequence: TGTGCCAGCAGTTACTCGGCGGGGGGGGTCACAGATACGCAGTATTTT.

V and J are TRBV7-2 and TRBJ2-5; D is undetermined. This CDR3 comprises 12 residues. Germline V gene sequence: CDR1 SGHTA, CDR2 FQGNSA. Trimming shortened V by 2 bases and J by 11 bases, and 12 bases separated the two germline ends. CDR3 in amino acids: CASSLYSATQYF. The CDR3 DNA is TGTGCCAGCAGCTTATACAGCGCCACACAGTACTTC.

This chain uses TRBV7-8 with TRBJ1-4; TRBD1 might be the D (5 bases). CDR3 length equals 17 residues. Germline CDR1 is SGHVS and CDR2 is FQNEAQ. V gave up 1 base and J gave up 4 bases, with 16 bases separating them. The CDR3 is CASSLGNRRQINEKLFF. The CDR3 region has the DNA TGTGCCAGCAGCTTAGGGAATCGAAGACAGATTAATGAAAAACTGTTTTTT.

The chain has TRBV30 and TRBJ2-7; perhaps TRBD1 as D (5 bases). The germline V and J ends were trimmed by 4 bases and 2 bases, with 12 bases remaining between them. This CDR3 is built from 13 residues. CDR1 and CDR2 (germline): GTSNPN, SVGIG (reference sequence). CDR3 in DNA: TGTGCCTGGAACCGGGCAGGGCCCTACGAGCAGTACTTC. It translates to CAWNRAGPYEQYF.

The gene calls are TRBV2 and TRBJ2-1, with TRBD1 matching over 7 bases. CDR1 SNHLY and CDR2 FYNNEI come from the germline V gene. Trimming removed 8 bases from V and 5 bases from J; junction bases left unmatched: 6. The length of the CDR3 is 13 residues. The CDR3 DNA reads TGTGCCAGCGGACAGGCGAGCAACAATGAGCAGTTCTTC. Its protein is CASGQASNNEQFF.

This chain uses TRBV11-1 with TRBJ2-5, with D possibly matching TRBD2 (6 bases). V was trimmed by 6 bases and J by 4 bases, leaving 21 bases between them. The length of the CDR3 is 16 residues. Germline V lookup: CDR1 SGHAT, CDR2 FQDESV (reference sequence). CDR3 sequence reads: CASRYGQKDGGETQYF. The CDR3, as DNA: TGTGCCAGCAGGTACGGCCAGAAGGACGGGGGAGAGACCCAGTACTTC.

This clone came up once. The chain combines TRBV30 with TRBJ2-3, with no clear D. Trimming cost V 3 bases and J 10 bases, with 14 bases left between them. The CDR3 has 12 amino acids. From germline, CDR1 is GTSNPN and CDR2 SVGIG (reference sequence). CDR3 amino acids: CAWSPHGQAQYF. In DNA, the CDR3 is TGTGCCTGGAGCCCGCACGGGCAGGCGCAGTATTTT.

The CDR3 bases are TGCAGTGCGCAGGACTATCCCGAGCAGTACTTC. Its translation is CSAQDYPEQYF. This chain uses TRBV20-1 with TRBJ2-7; TRBD2 might be the D (6 bases). Germline V lookup: CDR1 DFQATT, CDR2 SNEGSKA (reference sequence). The V gene lost 6 bases and the J gene lost 6 bases, with 12 bases spanning the gap. This CDR3 has 11 amino acids.

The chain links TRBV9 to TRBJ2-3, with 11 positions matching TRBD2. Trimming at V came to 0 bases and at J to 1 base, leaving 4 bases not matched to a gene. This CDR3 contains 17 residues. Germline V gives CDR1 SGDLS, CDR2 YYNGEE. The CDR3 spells CASSVGGSGGGTDTQYF. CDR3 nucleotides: TGTGCCAGCAGCGTAGGCGGTAGCGGGGGGGGCACAGATACGCAGTATTTT. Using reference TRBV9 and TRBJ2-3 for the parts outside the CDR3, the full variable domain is DSGVTQTPKHLITATGQRVTLRCSPRSGDLSVYWYQQSLDQGLQFLIQYYNGEERAKGNILERFSAQQFPDLHSELNLSSLELGDSALYFCASSVGGSGGGTDTQYFGPGTRLTVL.

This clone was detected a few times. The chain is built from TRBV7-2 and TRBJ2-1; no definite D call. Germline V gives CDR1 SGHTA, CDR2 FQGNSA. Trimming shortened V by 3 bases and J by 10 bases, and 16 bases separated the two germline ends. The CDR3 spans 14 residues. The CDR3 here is CASSLANLAGEQFF. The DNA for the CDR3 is TGTGCCAGCAGCTTGGCTAACCTGGCAGGAGAGCAGTTCTTC.

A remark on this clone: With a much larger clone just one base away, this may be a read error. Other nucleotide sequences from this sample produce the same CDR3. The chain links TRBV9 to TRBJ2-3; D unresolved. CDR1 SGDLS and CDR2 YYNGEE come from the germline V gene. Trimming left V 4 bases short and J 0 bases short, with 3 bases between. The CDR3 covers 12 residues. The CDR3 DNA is TGTGCCAGCAGCCCTAGCACAGATACGCAGTATTTT. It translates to CASSPSTDTQYF. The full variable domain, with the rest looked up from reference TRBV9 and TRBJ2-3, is DSGVTQTPKHLITATGQRVTLRCSPRSGDLSVYWYQQSLDQGLQFLIQYYNGEERAKGNILERFSAQQFPDLHSELNLSSLELGDSALYFCASSPSTDTQYFGPGTRLTVL.

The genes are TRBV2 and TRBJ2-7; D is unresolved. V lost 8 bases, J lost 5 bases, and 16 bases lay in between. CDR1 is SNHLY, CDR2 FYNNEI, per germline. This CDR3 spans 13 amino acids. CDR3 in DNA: TGTGCCAGCCGAGAGTGGGGTTCCCACGAGCAGTACTTC. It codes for CASREWGSHEQYF.